This is a list of T cell receptor beta chains from one sample in a study of identical twins. One entry per CDR3 protein, called by TCRdb with MiXCR from the 5' RACE reads. The data show hundreds of thousands of distinct CDR3 sequences, over 5% seen once. The specimen sequenced was naive T cells sorted from blood. These receptors came from a man between 18 and 29 years old in good health. The CDR3 runs from the conserved cysteine through the conserved F or W.

v_gene	CDR3aa
TRBV5-1	CASSKKAGGPRDTQYF
TRBV7-2	CASSPRTGWGETQYF
TRBV7-2	CASSLAMGTMEAFF
TRBV12-5	CASGFPDTPQETQYF
TRBV5-1	CASREGGLAKNIQYF
TRBV7-9	CASSLDGTSVNEQFF
TRBV12-3/TRBV12-4	CANGGPVVAGNTIYF
TRBV6-2/TRBV6-3	CASSWTGNYGYTF
TRBV24-1	CATSDLTSGINYNEQFF
TRBV6-1	CAAGRKPLGIYEQYF
TRBV20-1	CSARRTGGWKQFF
TRBV20-1	CSARGQTNQPQHF
TRBV20-1	CSAGKQDNEQFF
TRBV7-2	CASSLETSGSADTQYF
TRBV10-3	CAIKGTLSTDTQYF
TRBV20-1	CKWGEGSTDTQYF
TRBV6-6	CASSAHLADTQYF
TRBV29-1	CSVEPLRDSLEEAFF
TRBV15	CATSRGDRFTYEQYF
TRBV7-2	CASSTRGAEKTQYF